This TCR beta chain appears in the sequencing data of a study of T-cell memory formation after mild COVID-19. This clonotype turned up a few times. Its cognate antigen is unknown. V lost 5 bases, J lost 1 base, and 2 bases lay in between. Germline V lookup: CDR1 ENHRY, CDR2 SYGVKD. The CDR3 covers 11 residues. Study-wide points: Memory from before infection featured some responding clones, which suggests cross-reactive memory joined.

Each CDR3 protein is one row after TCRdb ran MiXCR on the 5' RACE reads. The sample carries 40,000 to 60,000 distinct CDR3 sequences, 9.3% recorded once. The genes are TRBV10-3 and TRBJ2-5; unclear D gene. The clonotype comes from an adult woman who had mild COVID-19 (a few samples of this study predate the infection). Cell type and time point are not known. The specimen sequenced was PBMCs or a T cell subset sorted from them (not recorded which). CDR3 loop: CAISFQETQYF. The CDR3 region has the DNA TGTGCCATCAGTTTCCAAGAGACCCAGTACTTC.